The 17 T cell receptor beta chains listed next were all sequenced from one sample in a study of OX40 agonist ivuxolimab in advanced cancers. Generated by immunoSEQ multiplex PCR, the TCRdb table keeps only in-frame clones and is missing some. This repertoire shows fewer than 85,000 clones, 60% to 80% found once; its top ten account for 5% to 6%. This specimen consisted of CD4+ or CD8+ T cells sorted from blood, obtained in a trial of the OX40 agonist ivuxolimab. These receptors were taken from an adult with an advanced solid tumor such as melanoma, head and neck, liver or kidney cancer.

This sequence joins TRBV7-6 and TRBJ2-1, with D tentatively TRBD1 (5 bases). Germline loops: CDR1 SGHVS, CDR2 FNYEAQ. Trimming removed 4 bases from V and 8 bases from J, with 18 bases in between. The CDR3 is 15 residues long. CDR3 residues: CASSCLGACDDEQFF. The CDR3 coding sequence is TGTGCCAGCAGCTGCTTAGGGGCTTGCGACGATGAGCAGTTCTTC.

The chain couples TRBV2 to TRBJ1-2; possible D gene TRBD1, 5 bases. Germline CDR1 is SNHLY and CDR2 is FYNNEI. V was cut by 4 bases and J by 2 bases, with 20 bases left in between. The CDR3 is made up of 17 amino acids. CDR3 loop: CASSGANGGRGNYGYTF. The CDR3 nucleotides are TGTGCCAGCAGTGGCGCAAATGGAGGTCGGGGGAACTATGGCTACACCTTC.

The chain carries TRBV5-1 and TRBJ2-3, with TRBD2 matching over 7 bases. This CDR3 is 14 amino acids long. The V gene's germline CDR1 is SGHRS and CDR2 YFSETQ. The V and J ends lost 6 bases and 2 bases, in that order; junction bases with no gene match: 6. CDR3 sequence reads: CASTRLANTDTQYF. The DNA for the CDR3 is TGCGCCAGCACCCGACTAGCAAACACAGATACGCAGTATTTT.

V is TRBV7-2 and J is TRBJ1-4, with TRBD1 identical over 10 bases. V trimming: 4 bases; J trimming: 7 bases; junction bases outside the gene matches: 6. The CDR3 is 15 amino acids. Germline CDR1 and CDR2: SGHTA and FQGNSA. CDR3 DNA sequence: TGTGCCAGCAGCTCCTCCGGGACAGGGGTTGAAAAACTGTTTTTT. Its protein is CASSSSGTGVEKLFF.

The chain couples TRBV5-1 to TRBJ2-2; 12 bases are a match to TRBD1. With 0 bases clipped from V and 7 bases from J, the junction kept 10 bases outside the gene matches. CDR3 length: 18 residues. Germline V lookup: CDR1 SGHRS, CDR2 YFSETQ. CDR3 nucleotides: TGCGCCAGCAGCTTGGCCGGAGGGACAGGGGGCTCTGGCGGGGAGCTGTTTTTT. Translation: CASSLAGGTGGSGGELFF.

The chain joins TRBV4-3 to TRBJ1-4; D gene unclear. This CDR3 is built from 16 residues. CDR1 and CDR2 (germline): LGHNA, YSLEER. Trimming removed 1 base at V and 0 bases at J, with 9 bases between. In DNA form, the CDR3 reads TGCGCCAGCAGCCAAGGGCTTACAACAACTAATGAAAAACTGTTTTTT. This sequence encodes CASSQGLTTTNEKLFF.

This clone was seen only a few times. The CDR3 spells CASSLAEAGAGYTF. The DNA for the CDR3 is TGTGCCAGCAGCTTAGCTGAGGCGGGGGCCGGCTACACCTTC. The rearrangement joins TRBV7-9 to TRBJ1-2, with D possibly TRBD1 on 6 matching bases. Trimming shortened V by 0 bases and J by 8 bases, and 13 bases separated the two germline ends. The germline V gene encodes CDR1 SEHNR and CDR2 FQNEAQ (reference sequence). The CDR3 length is 14 residues. Full variable domain (missing parts from reference TRBV7-9 and TRBJ1-2): DTGVSQNPRHKITKRGQNVTFRCDPISEHNRLYWYRQTLGQGPEFLTYFQNEAQLEKSRLLSDRFSAERPKGSFSTLEIQRTEQGDSAMYLCASSLAEAGAGYTFGSGTRLTVV.

This chain connects TRBV7-9 to TRBJ1-4; D call uncertain. The germline V gene has CDR1 SEHNR and CDR2 FQNEAQ (reference sequence). The CDR3 contains 13 residues. Trimming removed 3 bases from V and 5 bases from J, with 7 bases in between. For the CDR3, the DNA is TGTGCCAGCAGCTTGGCGGGGAATGAAAAACTGTTTTTT. Translating it yields CASSLAGNEKLFF.

This clone appeared a few times. The gene calls are TRBV6-5 and TRBJ2-7; D is undetermined. The CDR3 has 14 amino acids. Germline CDR1 reads MNHEY; CDR2 reads SVGAGI. The V end was cut by 2 bases, the J end by 5 bases, with 13 bases between. This chain's CDR3 is CASSYRTSRDEQYF. CDR3 DNA sequence: TGTGCCAGCAGTTACCGGACCTCCCGTGACGAGCAGTACTTC.

The J gene is TRBJ1-4, the V gene TRBV30; perhaps TRBD1 as D (5 bases). Germline V gene lookup returns CDR1 GTSNPN and CDR2 SVGIG (reference sequence). This CDR3 is 19 amino acids long. Trimming left V 3 bases short and J 0 bases short, with 23 bases between. CDR3 sequence: CAWRMRRTRWGATNEKLFF. CDR3 nucleotides: TGTGCCTGGAGAATGAGGCGGACGCGGTGGGGGGCAACTAATGAAAAACTGTTTTTT.

The chain recombines TRBV5-6 with TRBJ2-5, with D possibly being TRBD2 (5 bases). CDR1 is SGHDT and CDR2 is YYEEEE in the germline V gene. The CDR3 has 15 residues. The ends were cut back, 0 bases at V and 2 bases at J, with 11 bases in the middle. The CDR3 spells CASSLVVGLQETQYF. CDR3 nucleotide sequence: TGTGCCAGCAGCTTGGTCGTCGGACTTCAAGAGACCCAGTACTTC.

The chain employs TRBV18 and TRBJ2-3; 7 bases agree with TRBD1. Germline loops: CDR1 KGHSH, CDR2 LQKENI. Trimming at V came to 3 bases and at J to 4 bases, leaving 7 bases not matched to a gene. CDR3 length equals 15 residues. This CDR3 reads CASSPGQHHSDTQYF. The CDR3 region has the DNA TGTGCCAGCTCACCGGGACAGCACCATTCAGATACGCAGTATTTT.

This clone was seen just once. The rearrangement joins TRBV7-2 to TRBJ1-2, with unresolved D. The germline V gene encodes CDR1 SGHTA and CDR2 FQGNSA. This CDR3 spans 11 amino acids. Between the trimmed V and J ends, which lost 0 bases and 5 bases, there was a span of 1 base. The CDR3 protein is CASSLAYGYTF. As DNA, the CDR3 is TGTGCCAGCAGCTTAGCGTATGGCTACACCTTC.

This clone occurred once. The rearrangement uses TRBV16 and TRBJ2-6, with D uncertain. CDR1 is KGHSY and CDR2 is FQNENV in the germline V gene. The CDR3 is 19 residues long. V was shortened by 3 bases and J by 0 bases, with 18 bases between the two germline ends. The CDR3 sequence: CASSHQMAVGSSGANVLTF. The DNA for the CDR3 is TGTGCCAGCAGCCATCAGATGGCGGTCGGCAGCTCTGGGGCCAACGTCCTGACTTTC.

The chain has TRBV7-2 and TRBJ1-1; D call uncertain. V lost 1 base, J lost 8 bases, and 11 bases lay in between. Germline CDR1 is SGHTA and CDR2 is FQGNSA. This CDR3 region has 13 residues. As DNA, the CDR3 is TGTGCCAGCAGCTTAGAACGGGTTAAAGAAGCTTTCTTT. Its translation is CASSLERVKEAFF. Using reference TRBV7-2 and TRBJ1-1 for the parts outside the CDR3, the full variable domain is GAGVSQSPSNKVTEKGKDVELRCDPISGHTALYWYRQSLGQGLEFLIYFQGNSAPDKSGLPSDRFSAERTGGSVSTLTIQRTQQEDSAVYLCASSLERVKEAFFGQGTRLTVV.

This clone was detected once. V is TRBV19 and J is TRBJ1-1, with unresolved D. The CDR3 loop spans 14 amino acids. The V gene lost 1 base and the J gene lost 3 bases, with 9 bases spanning the gap. CDR1 is LNHDA and CDR2 is SQIVND in the germline V gene (reference sequence). CDR3 sequence (DNA): TGTGCCAGTAGTATAGTAGGGCGGGACACTGAAGCTTTCTTT. Its translation: CASSIVGRDTEAFF.

V usage is TRBV6-6 and J usage is TRBJ2-4; tentatively, D is TRBD1 or TRBD2 (5 bases each). CDR3 size: 16 residues. Germline-derived CDR1 and CDR2 are MNHNY and SVGAGI (reference sequence). Trimming left V 5 bases short and J 6 bases short, with 20 bases between. DNA of the CDR3: TGTGCCAGCAGTCGGGACCCCGGCGTCGGTATAAACATTCAGTACTTC. This codes for CASSRDPGVGINIQYF.